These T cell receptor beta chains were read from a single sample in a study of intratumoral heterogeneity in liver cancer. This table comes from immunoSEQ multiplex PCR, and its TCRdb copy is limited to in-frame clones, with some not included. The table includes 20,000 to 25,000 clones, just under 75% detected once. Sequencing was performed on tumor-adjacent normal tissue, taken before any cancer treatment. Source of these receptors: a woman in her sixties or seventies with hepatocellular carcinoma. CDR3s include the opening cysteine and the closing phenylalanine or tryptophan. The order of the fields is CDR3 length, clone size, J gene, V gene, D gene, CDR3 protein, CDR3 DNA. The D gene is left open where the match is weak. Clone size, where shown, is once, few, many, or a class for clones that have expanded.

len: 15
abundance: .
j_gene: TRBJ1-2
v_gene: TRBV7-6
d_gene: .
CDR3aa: CASSATERANYGYTF
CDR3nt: TGTGCCAGCAGCGCGACAGAGAGGGCTAACTATGGCTACACCTTC

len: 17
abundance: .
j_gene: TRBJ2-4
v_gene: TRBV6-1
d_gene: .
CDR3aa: CASSEAPAGAAKNIQYF
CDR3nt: TGTGCCAGCAGTGAAGCGCCGGCAGGGGCAGCCAAAAACATTCAGTACTTC

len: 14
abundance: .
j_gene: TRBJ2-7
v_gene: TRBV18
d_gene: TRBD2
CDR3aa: CASSDGRPPYEQYF
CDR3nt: TGTGCCAGCTCCGACGGGAGGCCTCCCTACGAGCAGTACTTC

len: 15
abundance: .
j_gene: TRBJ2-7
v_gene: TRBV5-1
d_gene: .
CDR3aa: CASSLVSQGGYEQYF
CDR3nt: TGCGCCAGCAGCTTGGTTAGCCAGGGGGGGTACGAGCAGTACTTC

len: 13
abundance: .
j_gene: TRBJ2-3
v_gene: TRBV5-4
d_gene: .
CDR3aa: CASSSVRGDTQYF
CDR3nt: TGTGCCAGCAGCTCGGTTAGGGGAGATACGCAGTATTTT

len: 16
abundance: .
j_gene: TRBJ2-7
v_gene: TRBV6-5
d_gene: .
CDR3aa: CASSLERGGSSYEQYF
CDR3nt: TGTGCCAGCAGTTTGGAGAGGGGCGGAAGCTCCTACGAGCAGTACTTC

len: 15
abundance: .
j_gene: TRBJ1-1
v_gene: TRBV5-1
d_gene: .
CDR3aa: CASSTDGVGDTEAFF
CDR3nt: TGCGCCAGCAGTACCGATGGAGTTGGGGACACTGAAGCTTTCTTT

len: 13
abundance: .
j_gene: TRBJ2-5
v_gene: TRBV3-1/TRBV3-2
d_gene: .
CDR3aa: CASSQNPSETQYF
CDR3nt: TGTGCCAGCAGCCAAAATCCTTCGGAGACCCAGTACTTC

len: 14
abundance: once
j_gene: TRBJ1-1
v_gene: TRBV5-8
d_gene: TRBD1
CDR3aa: CASRRTGRNTEAFF
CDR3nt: TGTGCCAGCAGGAGGACAGGGCGGAACACTGAAGCTTTCTTT

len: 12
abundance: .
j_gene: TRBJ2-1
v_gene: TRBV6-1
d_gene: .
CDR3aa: CASSDPGDGQFF
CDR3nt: TGTGCCAGCAGTGACCCGGGGGATGGGCAGTTCTTC

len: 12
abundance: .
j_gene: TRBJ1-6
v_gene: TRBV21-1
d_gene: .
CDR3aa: CASSKNGSPLHF
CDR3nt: TGTGCCAGCAGTAAGAACGGTTCACCCCTCCACTTT

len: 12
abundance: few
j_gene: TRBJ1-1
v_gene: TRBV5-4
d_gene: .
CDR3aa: CASHRDNTEAFF
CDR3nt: TGTGCCAGCCACAGGGATAACACTGAAGCTTTCTTT

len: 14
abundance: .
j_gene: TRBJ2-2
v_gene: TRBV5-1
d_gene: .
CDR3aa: CASKREIDTGELFF
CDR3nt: TGCGCCAGCAAACGGGAAATTGACACCGGGGAGCTGTTTTTT

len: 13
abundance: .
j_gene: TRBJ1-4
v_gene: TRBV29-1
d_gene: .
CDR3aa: CSVSSVTNEKLFF
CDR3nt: TGCAGCGTTTCCTCAGTCACTAATGAAAAACTGTTTTTT

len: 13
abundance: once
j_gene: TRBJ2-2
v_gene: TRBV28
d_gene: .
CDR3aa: CASSQGGPGELFF
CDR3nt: TGTGCCAGCAGTCAGGGGGGACCTGGGGAGCTGTTTTTT